This T cell receptor (beta chain) was profiled in a study of T cell responses to AZD1222 COVID-19 vaccine. Study-level findings and limits: Two AZD1222 doses significantly raised spike-specific TCR breadth and depth over controls.

The V segment lost 4 bases and the J segment 5 bases; nucleotides outside the gene matches: 8. Germline V gene sequence: CDR1 SGDLS, CDR2 YYNGEE. The CDR3 has 15 amino acids. The protocol was immunoSEQ multiplex PCR, while the TCRdb copy is restricted to in-frame clones and leaves out a portion. The table lists about 170,000 clones, more than 90% of them singletons. A word on this clone: Antigen: not known.

The V gene is TRBV9, the J gene TRBJ2-1; TRBD2 aligns across 8 bases. The receptor was isolated from an adult in good health. The sample was peripheral blood, taken on day 0 of AZD1222 vaccination. The CDR3: CASSHGVAGNNEQFF. CDR3 in DNA: TGTGCCAGCAGCCACGGGGTAGCGGGAAACAATGAGCAGTTCTTC. Variable domain in full (rest from reference TRBV9 and TRBJ2-1): DSGVTQTPKHLITATGQRVTLRCSPRSGDLSVYWYQQSLDQGLQFLIQYYNGEERAKGNILERFSAQQFPDLHSELNLSSLELGDSALYFCASSHGVAGNNEQFFGPGTRLTVL.